This T cell receptor (beta chain) was sequenced for a study of blood T cell repertoires in COVID-19. In the study overall: The United States, Italy and Spain were the sources of the acute and convalescent COVID-19 samples. Nucleic acid was either cDNA or gDNA, and it came from T cells, B-cell-depleted T cells, or PBMCs.

Clones were read by immunoSEQ multiplex PCR, and TCRdb kept only the in-frame ones, dropping some. The data show roughly 300,000 clones, over 75% seen once. The CDR3 is 15 amino acids. V was clipped by 1 base and J by 0 bases, with 11 bases between them. Germline-derived CDR1 and CDR2 are SGHNT and YYREEE (reference sequence). The TCR originated in a woman aged 50 to 65 who had recovered from COVID-19. The chain joins TRBV5-4 to TRBJ2-7; D might be TRBD1 (5 bases). Sequencing used peripheral blood. For the CDR3, the DNA is TGTGCCAGCAGCTTGTCACAGGCCCGCTCCTACGAGCAGTACTTC. This encodes CASSLSQARSYEQYF. The entire variable domain, with the rest obtained from reference TRBV5-4 and TRBJ2-7, is as follows: ETGVTQSPTHLIKTRGQQVTLRCSSQSGHNTVSWYQQALGQGPQFIFQYYREEENGRGNFPPRFSGLQFPNYSSELNVNALELDDSALYLCASSLSQARSYEQYFGPGTRLTVT.